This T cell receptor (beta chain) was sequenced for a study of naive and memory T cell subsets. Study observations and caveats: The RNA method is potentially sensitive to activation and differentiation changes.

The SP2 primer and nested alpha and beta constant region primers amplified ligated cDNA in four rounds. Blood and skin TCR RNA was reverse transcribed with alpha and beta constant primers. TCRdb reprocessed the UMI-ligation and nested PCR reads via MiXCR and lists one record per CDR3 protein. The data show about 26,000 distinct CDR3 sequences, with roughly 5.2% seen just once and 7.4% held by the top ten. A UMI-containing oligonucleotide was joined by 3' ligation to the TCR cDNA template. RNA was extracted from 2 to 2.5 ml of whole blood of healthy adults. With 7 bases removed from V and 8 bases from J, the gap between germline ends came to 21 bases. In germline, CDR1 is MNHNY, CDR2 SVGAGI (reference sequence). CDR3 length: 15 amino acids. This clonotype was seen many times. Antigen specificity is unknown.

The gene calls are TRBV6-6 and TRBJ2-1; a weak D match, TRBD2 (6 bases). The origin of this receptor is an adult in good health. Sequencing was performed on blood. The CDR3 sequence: CASTFGGTHPYEQFF. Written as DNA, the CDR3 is TGTGCCAGCACCTTCGGCGGGACCCACCCCTATGAGCAGTTCTTC.